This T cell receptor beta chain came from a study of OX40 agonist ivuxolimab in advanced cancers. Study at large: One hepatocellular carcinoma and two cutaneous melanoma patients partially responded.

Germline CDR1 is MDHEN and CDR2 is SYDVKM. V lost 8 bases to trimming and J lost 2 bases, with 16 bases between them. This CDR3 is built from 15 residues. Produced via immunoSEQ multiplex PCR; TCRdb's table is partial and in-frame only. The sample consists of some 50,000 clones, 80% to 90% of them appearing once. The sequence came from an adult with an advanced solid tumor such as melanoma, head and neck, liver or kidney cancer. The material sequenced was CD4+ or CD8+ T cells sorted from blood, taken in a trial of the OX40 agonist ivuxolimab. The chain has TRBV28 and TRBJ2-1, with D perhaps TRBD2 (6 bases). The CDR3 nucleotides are TGTGCCAGCGGTCTTTCCGGCGGGACCTACAATGAGCAGTTCTTC. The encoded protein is CASGLSGGTYNEQFF.